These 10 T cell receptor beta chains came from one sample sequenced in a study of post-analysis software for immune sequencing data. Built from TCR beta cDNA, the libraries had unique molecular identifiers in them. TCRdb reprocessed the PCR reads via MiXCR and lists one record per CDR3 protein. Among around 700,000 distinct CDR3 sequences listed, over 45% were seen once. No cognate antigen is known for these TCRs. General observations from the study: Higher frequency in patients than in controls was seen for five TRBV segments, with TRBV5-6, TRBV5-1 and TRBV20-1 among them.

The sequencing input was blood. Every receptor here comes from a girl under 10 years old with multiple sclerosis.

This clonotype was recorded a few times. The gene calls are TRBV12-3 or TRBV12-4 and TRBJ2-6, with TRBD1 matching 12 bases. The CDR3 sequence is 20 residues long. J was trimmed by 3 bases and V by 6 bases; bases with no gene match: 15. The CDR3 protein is CASSPMFAGQGAFGANVLTF. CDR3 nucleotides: TGTGCCAGCAGCCCTATGTTTGCGGGACAGGGGGCCTTTGGGGCCAACGTCCTGACTTTC.

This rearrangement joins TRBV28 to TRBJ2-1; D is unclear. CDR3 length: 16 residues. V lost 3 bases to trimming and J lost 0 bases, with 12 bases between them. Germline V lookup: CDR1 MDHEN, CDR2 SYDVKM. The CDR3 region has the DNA TGTGCCAGCAGTTTCCGGGCAGACTTCTCCTACAATGAGCAGTTCTTC. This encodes CASSFRADFSYNEQFF.

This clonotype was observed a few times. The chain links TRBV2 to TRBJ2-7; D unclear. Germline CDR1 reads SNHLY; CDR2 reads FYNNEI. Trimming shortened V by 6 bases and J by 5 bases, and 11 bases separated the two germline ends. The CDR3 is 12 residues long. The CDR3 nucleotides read TGTGCCAGCAGGCCCGACTGGAACGAGCAGTACTTC. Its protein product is CASRPDWNEQYF.

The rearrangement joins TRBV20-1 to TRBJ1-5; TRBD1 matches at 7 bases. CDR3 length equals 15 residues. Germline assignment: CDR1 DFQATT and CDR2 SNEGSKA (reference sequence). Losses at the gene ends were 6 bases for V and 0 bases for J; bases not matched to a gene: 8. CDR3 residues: CSAISGTASNQPQHF. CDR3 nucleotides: TGCAGTGCCATCTCCGGGACAGCTAGCAATCAGCCCCAGCATTTT.

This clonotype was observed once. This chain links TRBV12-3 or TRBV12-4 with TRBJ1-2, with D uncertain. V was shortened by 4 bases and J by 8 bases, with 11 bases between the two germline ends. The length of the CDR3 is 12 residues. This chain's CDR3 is CASSSLGVGYTF. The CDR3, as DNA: TGTGCCAGCAGTTCCCTCGGGGTCGGCTACACCTTC.

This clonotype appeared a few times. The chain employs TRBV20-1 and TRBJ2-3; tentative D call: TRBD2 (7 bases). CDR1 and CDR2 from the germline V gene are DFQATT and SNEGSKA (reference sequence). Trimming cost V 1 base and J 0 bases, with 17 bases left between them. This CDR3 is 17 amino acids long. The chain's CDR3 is CSARGIESGGSTDTQYF. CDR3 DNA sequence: TGCAGTGCTAGAGGGATTGAGTCGGGGGGCAGCACAGATACGCAGTATTTT.

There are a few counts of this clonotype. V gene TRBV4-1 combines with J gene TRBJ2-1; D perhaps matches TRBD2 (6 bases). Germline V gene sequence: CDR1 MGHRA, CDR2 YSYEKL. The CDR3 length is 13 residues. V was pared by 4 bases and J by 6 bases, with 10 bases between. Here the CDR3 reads CASSRFSGNEQFF. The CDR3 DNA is TGCGCCAGCAGCCGGTTTAGCGGCAATGAGCAGTTCTTC.

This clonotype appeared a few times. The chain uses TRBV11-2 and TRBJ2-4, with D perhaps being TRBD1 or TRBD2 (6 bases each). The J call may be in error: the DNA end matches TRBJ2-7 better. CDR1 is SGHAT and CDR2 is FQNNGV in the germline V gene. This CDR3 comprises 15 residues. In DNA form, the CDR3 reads TGTGCCAGCAGCTTAGTATTGGGCGGAGGGGGCGAGCAGTACTTC. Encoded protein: CASSLVLGGGGEQYF.

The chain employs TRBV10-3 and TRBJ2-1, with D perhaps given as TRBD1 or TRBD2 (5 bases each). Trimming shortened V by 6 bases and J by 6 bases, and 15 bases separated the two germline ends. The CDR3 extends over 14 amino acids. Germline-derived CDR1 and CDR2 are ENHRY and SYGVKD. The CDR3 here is CAIRSGQGSNEQFF. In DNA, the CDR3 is TGTGCCATCAGATCGGGGCAGGGAAGCAATGAGCAGTTCTTC.

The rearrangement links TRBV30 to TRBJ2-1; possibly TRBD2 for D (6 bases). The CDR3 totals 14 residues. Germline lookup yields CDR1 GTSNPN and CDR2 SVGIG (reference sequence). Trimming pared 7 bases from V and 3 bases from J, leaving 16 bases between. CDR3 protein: CASSPGGIYNEQFF. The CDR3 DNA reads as TGTGCCTCCTCCCCTGGCGGGATCTACAATGAGCAGTTCTTC.